Each of the 14 T cell receptor beta chains below was sequenced from the same sample in a study of cytomegalovirus exposure and HLA in healthy donors. PCR was performed using 60 Vbeta and 13 Jbeta primers. Profiling relied on immunoSEQ multiplex PCR, and the TCRdb table lists in-frame clones only, not all of them. The sample has 200,000 or so clones; roughly four fifths are singletons. Sequencing was performed on PBMCs. These receptors were collected from a girl under 18 in good health and CMV-seronegative.

The rearrangement links TRBV13 to TRBJ2-7; 7 bases fit TRBD1. V shed 0 bases and J 5 bases; nucleotides not matched to a gene: 4. Germline CDR1 and CDR2: PRHDT and FYEKMQ (reference sequence). The CDR3 loop spans 14 amino acids. The CDR3 protein is CASSLGQGIHEQYF. The CDR3 DNA reads TGTGCCAGCAGCTTAGGACAGGGGATTCACGAGCAGTACTTC.

This chain links TRBV7-2 with TRBJ2-3, with D possibly matching TRBD1 (6 bases). Trimming removed 1 base at V and 2 bases at J, with 7 bases between. CDR1 is SGHTA, CDR2 FQGNSA, per germline. The CDR3 consists of 14 residues. Here the CDR3 reads CASSLDRATDTQYF. CDR3 coding DNA: TGTGCCAGCAGCTTAGACAGGGCCACAGATACGCAGTATTTT.

The V gene is TRBV9, the J gene TRBJ2-2, with D unclear. Germline CDR1 reads SGDLS; CDR2 reads YYNGEE. There are 11 residues in the CDR3. V lost 2 bases to trimming and J lost 7 bases, with 3 bases between them. DNA for the CDR3: TGTGCCAGCAGCGTCGGCGGGGAGCTGTTTTTT. It codes for CASSVGGELFF.

The chain employs TRBV29-1 and TRBJ1-2; TRBD1 matches 12 bases. Trimming cost V 1 base and J 4 bases; bases outside gene matches: 7. This CDR3 has 16 amino acids. Germline assignment: CDR1 SQVTM and CDR2 ANQGSEA. For the CDR3, the DNA is TGCAGCGTTGAAGGGCACCGGGACAGGGGGCCCTATGGCTACACCTTC. This encodes CSVEGHRDRGPYGYTF.

The chain has TRBV5-1 and TRBJ1-1; 9 bases fit TRBD1. The CDR3 extends over 15 amino acids. The ends lost 5 bases at V and 2 bases at J; junction bases unmatched: 7. Germline assignment: CDR1 SGHRS and CDR2 YFSETQ. The CDR3 reads CASSPTGGLNTEAFF. The CDR3 DNA follows: TGCGCCAGCAGTCCGACAGGGGGACTCAACACTGAAGCTTTCTTT.

The V gene is TRBV30, the J gene TRBJ2-3, with TRBD2 matching 8 bases. The CDR3 totals 13 residues. J was trimmed by 4 bases and V by 8 bases; bases with no gene match: 8. Looked up from germline, CDR1 is GTSNPN and CDR2 is SVGIG (reference sequence). CDR3 protein: CALGTSPPDTQYF. DNA for the CDR3: TGTGCCCTTGGGACTAGTCCCCCAGATACGCAGTATTTT. The full variable domain, rest sourced from reference TRBV30 and TRBJ2-3, is SQTIHQWPATLVQPVGSPLSLECTVEGTSNPNLYWYRQAAGRGLQLLFYSVGIGQISSEVPQNLSASRPQDRQFILSSKKLLLSDSGFYLCALGTSPPDTQYFGPGTRLTVL.

The sample holds a few counts of this clone. CDR3 region: CASSPPTIRGTEAFF. The CDR3 DNA follows: TGTGCCAGCAGTCCCCCCACCATCCGAGGGACTGAAGCTTTCTTT. The chain carries TRBV28 and TRBJ1-1; D is uncertain. The CDR3 is made up of 15 amino acids. Germline loops: CDR1 MDHEN, CDR2 SYDVKM. V shed 5 bases and J shed 5 bases, with 18 bases lying between them.

CDR3 in DNA: TGTGCCACCGGGGAGGAGGGGACTGGAAACACCATATATTTT. As protein: CATGEEGTGNTIYF. This chain links TRBV10-3 with TRBJ1-3; perhaps TRBD1 as D (5 bases). CDR1 and CDR2 from the germline V gene are ENHRY and SYGVKD. The CDR3 covers 14 residues. Trimming removed 10 bases from V and 2 bases from J, with 15 bases in between.

The chain carries TRBV28 and TRBJ1-4, with D possibly matching TRBD1 (5 bases). Trimming left V 1 base short and J 8 bases short, with 11 bases between. This CDR3 spans 14 amino acids. The germline CDR1 and CDR2 sequences are MDHEN and SYDVKM. This CDR3 is CASSLSGFQEKLFF. The DNA of the CDR3 is TGTGCCAGCAGTTTATCAGGGTTTCAGGAAAAACTGTTTTTT. The variable domain in full, with the rest retrieved from reference TRBV28 and TRBJ1-4, is DVKVTQSSRYLVKRTGEKVFLECVQDMDHENMFWYRQDPGLGLRLIYFSYDVKMKEKGDIPEGYSVSREKKERFSLILESASTNQTSMYLCASSLSGFQEKLFFGSGTQLSVL.

The gene calls are TRBV6-1 and TRBJ2-1; 13 nucleotides match TRBD2. This CDR3 region has 16 residues. V dropped 2 bases and J dropped 8; count of bases not matched to a gene: 6. CDR1 and CDR2 (germline): MNHNS, SASEGT. The CDR3 protein is CASSERLAGGMYEQFF. CDR3 in DNA: TGTGCCAGCAGTGAAAGACTAGCGGGGGGCATGTATGAGCAGTTCTTC.

The V call is TRBV30, the J call TRBJ2-7, with D unclear. This CDR3 is 17 amino acids long. Trimming cost V 3 bases and J 2 bases, with 23 bases left between them. In germline, CDR1 is GTSNPN, CDR2 SVGIG (reference sequence). CDR3 sequence (DNA): TGTGCCTGGAGATCGTCAGGCAAGAGCCCATCCCCCTACGAGCAGTACTTC. Amino acid sequence: CAWRSSGKSPSPYEQYF.

The J gene is TRBJ1-1, the V gene TRBV7-9; TRBD1 might be the D (6 bases). Trimming stripped 0 bases from V and 7 bases from J, with 18 bases between. CDR3 length equals 16 residues. CDR1 SEHNR and CDR2 FQNEAQ come from the germline V gene (reference sequence). CDR3 sequence reads: CASSLALGQLRNEAFF. The CDR3 DNA reads TGTGCCAGCAGCTTAGCCCTGGGACAATTAAGGAATGAAGCTTTCTTT.

The CDR3: CASSYEGGYGYGYTF. CDR3 in DNA: TGTGCCAGCAGTTACGAGGGGGGGTACGGCTATGGCTACACCTTC. The chain joins TRBV6-5 to TRBJ1-2; D may be TRBD1 (6 bases). The CDR3 runs 15 residues. Germline assignment: CDR1 MNHEY and CDR2 SVGAGI. V lost 2 bases and J 4 bases, leaving 14 bases between the germline ends.

This sequence joins TRBV5-1 and TRBJ2-1, with D possibly being TRBD2 (7 bases). The CDR3 is 15 residues long. Germline CDR1 is SGHRS and CDR2 is YFSETQ. Deletions cut 6 bases from V and 0 bases from J, with 13 bases between. The DNA for the CDR3 is TGCGCCAGCACCCTGGGGGGGCTCTCCTACAATGAGCAGTTCTTC. It translates to CASTLGGLSYNEQFF.